The rows below give T cell receptor beta chains drawn from one sample of a study of cytomegalovirus exposure and HLA in healthy donors. Only in-frame clones appear in the TCRdb table, and some are missing; sequencing was by immunoSEQ multiplex PCR. The sample lists 90,000 to 100,000 clones, approximately 9% occurring once. Sequencing used PBMCs. The receptors shown here come from a man in his fifties or sixties in good health and CMV-seropositive. CDR3s include the opening cysteine and the closing phenylalanine or tryptophan. A D gene is named only where the DNA matches it firmly. Rows give clone size only sometimes, using once, few, many, or a class for an expanded clone.

CDR3,DNA,D,size,V,J
CASSLGTSYDEQFF,TGCGCCAGCAGCTTGGGGACTAGTTATGATGAGCAGTTCTTC,TRBD2,.,TRBV5-1,TRBJ2-1
CASSFGTGTEKLFF,TGTGCCAGCAGTTTTGGGACAGGGACTGAAAAACTGTTTTTT,TRBD1,.,TRBV28,TRBJ1-4
CASSVAPAVQETQYF,TGTGCCAGCAGCGTAGCCCCAGCGGTTCAAGAGACCCAGTACTTC,.,few,TRBV9,TRBJ2-5
CASSLMAGVTETQYF,TGTGCCAGCAGTTTAATGGCGGGAGTAACAGAGACCCAGTACTTC,TRBD2,few,TRBV6-5,TRBJ2-5
CASSSSGLAGGYEQYF,TGCGCCAGCAGCTCATCCGGACTAGCGGGAGGCTACGAGCAGTACTTC,TRBD2,.,TRBV5-1,TRBJ2-7
CASSWRQGGQETQYF,TGTGCCAGCAGCTGGAGACAGGGTGGGCAAGAGACCCAGTACTTC,TRBD1,.,TRBV5-4,TRBJ2-5
CASSLAVDRSEQFF,TGTGCCAGCAGCTTAGCGGTGGACAGAAGTGAGCAGTTCTTC,.,few,TRBV7-9,TRBJ2-1
CASSLFDSSLTEAFF,TGCGCCAGCAGCTTGTTCGACAGCTCCCTCACTGAAGCTTTCTTT,.,few,TRBV5-1,TRBJ1-1
CASSLSGGDNEQFF,TGTGCCAGCAGCTTATCGGGCGGGGACAATGAGCAGTTCTTC,.,few,TRBV11-2,TRBJ2-1
CASSSWTGGLEQFF,TGTGCCAGCAGCTCATGGACAGGGGGTCTTGAGCAGTTCTTC,TRBD1,few,TRBV7-9,TRBJ2-1
CASSLWAGNEQFF,TGTGCCAGCAGCTTATGGGCGGGGAATGAGCAGTTCTTC,.,few,TRBV7-3,TRBJ2-1
CASSRTVTYEQYF,TGTGCCAGCTCACGGACAGTAACCTACGAGCAGTACTTC,.,.,TRBV18,TRBJ2-7
CASSLGGHGYTF,TGTGCCAGCAGCTTGGGGGGCCATGGCTACACCTTC,.,few,TRBV5-6,TRBJ1-2
CASSIGASYEQYF,TGTGCCAGTAGTATAGGGGCATCCTACGAGCAGTACTTC,.,few,TRBV19,TRBJ2-7
CASSVQGRNSNQPQHF,TGTGCCAGCAGTGTACAGGGAAGGAATAGCAATCAGCCCCAGCATTTT,.,few,TRBV2,TRBJ1-5
CASYQGTPTGNTIYF,TGTGCCAGCTACCAGGGGACCCCAACTGGAAACACCATATATTTT,.,.,TRBV2,TRBJ1-3
CASSQEPSGDYEQYF,TGCGCCAGCAGCCAAGAACCTAGCGGGGACTACGAGCAGTACTTC,TRBD2,few,TRBV4-1,TRBJ2-7
CASSFLTALGRGDEVQYGYTF,TGTGCCAGCAGTTTCCTTACTGCCCTGGGCCGGGGGGACGAGGTGCAATATGGCTACACCTTC,.,.,TRBV28,TRBJ1-2
CASSSVATNEKLFF,TGTGCCAGCAGCTCAGTCGCAACTAATGAAAAACTGTTTTTT,.,.,TRBV11-1,TRBJ1-4
CASSLTGTSGRYEQYF,TGTGCCAGCAGCCTGACGGGGACTAGCGGGAGGTACGAGCAGTACTTC,TRBD2,few,TRBV7-9,TRBJ2-7
CASSLGDRAARTNEKLFF,TGCGCCAGCAGCTTGGGGGACAGGGCCGCTAGGACTAATGAAAAACTGTTTTTT,TRBD1,few,TRBV5-1,TRBJ1-4
CASSIPDSRSSYNEQFF,TGTGCCAGTAGCATCCCGGACAGTAGGAGCTCCTACAATGAGCAGTTCTTC,.,.,TRBV19,TRBJ2-1
CSAGRQETQYF,TGCAGCGCGGGTAGACAAGAGACCCAGTACTTC,.,.,TRBV20-1,TRBJ2-5
CASSVAPGLSSGNTIYF,TGTGCCAGCAGCGTAGCCCCTGGACTGTCCTCTGGAAACACCATATATTTT,.,.,TRBV9,TRBJ1-3
CASSILFQGNEQFF,TGTGCCAGTAGTATCCTTTTTCAGGGAAATGAGCAGTTCTTC,.,.,TRBV19,TRBJ2-1
CASSGTTTTNEKLFF,TGTGCCAGCAGTGGTACTACGACAACTAATGAAAAACTGTTTTTT,.,.,TRBV6-1,TRBJ1-4
CASSLAETGTQYF,TGTGCCAGCAGCTTAGCAGAAACCGGGACCCAGTACTTC,.,many,TRBV7-6,TRBJ2-5
CASSFLPGQGAYGYTF,TGCGCCAGCAGCTTCCTCCCCGGACAGGGGGCCTATGGCTACACCTTC,TRBD1,.,TRBV5-1,TRBJ1-2
CASSPWTSGRPREEQYF,TGTGCCAGCAGCCCTTGGACTAGCGGGAGGCCCCGGGAAGAGCAGTACTTC,TRBD2,.,TRBV9,TRBJ2-7
CAWADRVHSGNTIYF,TGTGCCTGGGCAGACAGGGTACACTCTGGAAACACCATATATTTT,TRBD1,.,TRBV30,TRBJ1-3
CASSQDITYEQYF,TGCGCCAGCAGCCAGGACATCACCTACGAGCAGTACTTC,.,.,TRBV5-1,TRBJ2-7
CASSREGQGNQPQHF,TGTGCCAGTAGTCGAGAGGGACAGGGGAATCAGCCCCAGCATTTT,TRBD1,few,TRBV19,TRBJ1-5
CASSKMWGDPYEQYF,TGTGCCAGCAGCAAAATGTGGGGGGACCCCTACGAGCAGTACTTC,.,few,TRBV11-2,TRBJ2-7
CASRQGYEQYF,TGTGCCAGCCGACAGGGTTACGAGCAGTACTTC,TRBD1,.,TRBV2,TRBJ2-7
CASGLDHRLNSYEQYF,TGTGCCAGCGGCTTAGATCACCGACTAAACTCCTACGAGCAGTACTTC,.,.,TRBV11-2,TRBJ2-7
CASRNRGRYGYTF,TGTGCCAGCAGAAACAGGGGGCGTTATGGCTACACCTTC,TRBD1,few,TRBV6-5,TRBJ1-2
CASSLVASTDTKYF,TGTGCCAGCAGCTTAGTGGCGAGCACAGATACGAAGTATTTT,.,.,TRBV7-9,TRBJ2-3
CASSQVGAGQGSYGYTF,TGCGCCAGCAGCCAAGTGGGGGCTGGTCAGGGGTCCTATGGCTACACCTTC,.,few,TRBV4-1,TRBJ1-2
CASSPLSTYEQYF,TGTGCCAGCTCACCACTGAGTACCTACGAGCAGTACTTC,.,few,TRBV18,TRBJ2-7
CASSLASGGGVSPLHF,TGTGCCAGCAGTTTAGCCTCAGGGGGAGGTGTCTCACCCCTCCACTTT,TRBD1,.,TRBV28,TRBJ1-6
CASSPPGSEIYGYTF,TGTGCCAGCAGTCCCCCAGGGTCAGAAATCTATGGCTACACCTTC,.,.,TRBV28,TRBJ1-2
CASSLGGVVVMNEQFF,TGTGCCAGCAGTTTGGGAGGGGTGGTAGTCATGAATGAGCAGTTCTTC,TRBD2,few,TRBV28,TRBJ2-1
CASSLSRVENIQYF,TGTGCCAGCAGCTTGAGCAGGGTGGAAAACATTCAGTACTTC,.,.,TRBV5-5,TRBJ2-4
CASSLVKGQGNNSPLHF,TGTGCCAGCAGCCTAGTGAAGGGACAGGGGAATAATTCACCCCTCCACTTT,TRBD1,.,TRBV27,TRBJ1-6
CASSKDTATVNTEAFF,TGCGCCAGCAGCAAAGACACGGCGACAGTGAACACTGAAGCTTTCTTT,.,.,TRBV5-1,TRBJ1-1
CASSRANVEDTQYF,TGTGCCAGTAGTAGGGCAAATGTCGAGGATACGCAGTATTTT,.,few,TRBV19,TRBJ2-3
CASSPRTGVNYEQYF,TGTGCCAGCAGCCCGAGGACAGGCGTTAACTACGAGCAGTACTTC,TRBD1,.,TRBV5-4,TRBJ2-7